The rows below give T cell receptor beta chains drawn from one sample of a study of blood T cell repertoires in COVID-19. Clones were read by immunoSEQ multiplex PCR, and TCRdb kept only the in-frame ones, dropping some. This sample has 250,000 or so clones, with 75% to 90% found just once. Sequenced material: PBMCs or T cells enriched from blood (not recorded which). These receptors came from a woman aged 30 to 39 with acute COVID-19. CDR3s include the opening cysteine and the closing phenylalanine or tryptophan. The D gene is left open where the match is weak. Size is stated for part of the rows, as once, few or many counts, or as a class when the clone is expanded.

D	V	size	J	DNA	CDR3
NA	TRBV5-1	once	TRBJ2-7	TGCGCCAGCAGCGCGACAGTAACCTACGAGCAGTACTTC	CASSATVTYEQYF
TRBD2	TRBV29-1	NA	TRBJ2-7	TGCAGCGTTGTTGCATGGACTAGCGGGAGGTCCTACGAGCAGTACTTC	CSVVAWTSGRSYEQYF
TRBD2	TRBV5-4	NA	TRBJ2-3	TGTGCCAGCAGAGAAGGGACTAGTCTTACAGATACGCAGTATTTT	CASREGTSLTDTQYF
TRBD2	TRBV7-2	NA	TRBJ2-4	TGTGCCAGCGCGGCGGGAGTGGCCAAAAACATTCAGTACTTC	CASAAGVAKNIQYF
NA	TRBV10-2	NA	TRBJ1-1	TGCGCCAGCAGGTTCCGGGATGAAGCTTTCTTT	CASRFRDEAFF
NA	TRBV6-1	NA	TRBJ2-3	TGTGCCAGCAGTGAACCCGCCGGTTTTAGCGGTAGCACAGATACGCAGTATTTT	CASSEPAGFSGSTDTQYF
NA	TRBV3-1/TRBV3-2	NA	TRBJ1-5	TGTGCCAGCAGCCAAGACAGGGTAGGGAGCAATCAGCCCCAGCATTTT	CASSQDRVGSNQPQHF
NA	TRBV27	NA	TRBJ2-5	TGTGCCAGCAGTTTAAACGAGGCTAAGACCCAGTACTTC	CASSLNEAKTQYF
NA	TRBV30	NA	TRBJ1-4	TGTGCCTGGAGTTTAGGACAGATGGCCGAAAAACTGTTTTTT	CAWSLGQMAEKLFF
TRBD1	TRBV27	NA	TRBJ1-2	TGTGCCAGCAGTTTATCCGCCTCGGGACAGCGCCTAAATGGCTACACCTTC	CASSLSASGQRLNGYTF
NA	TRBV10-3	once	TRBJ2-2	TGTGCCATCAGAACTACAGGAGACACCGGGGAGCTGTTTTTT	CAIRTTGDTGELFF
TRBD1	TRBV19	NA	TRBJ1-5	TGTGCCAGTAGTAGGGAGACAGGGATGCAGCCCCAGCATTTT	CASSRETGMQPQHF
TRBD1	TRBV3-1/TRBV3-2	NA	TRBJ1-1	TGTGCCAGCAGCACCACCGGGACAGGGGGAACTGAAGCTTTCTTT	CASSTTGTGGTEAFF
TRBD2	TRBV3-1/TRBV3-2	NA	TRBJ2-2	TGTGCCAGCAGCCAAGGATATGGGGGAGGGCCGGGCACCGGGGAGCTGTTTTTT	CASSQGYGGGPGTGELFF
NA	TRBV28	NA	TRBJ2-7	TGTGCCAGCAGCTTGCCCGGGAACCCCTACGAGCAGTACTTC	CASSLPGNPYEQYF
NA	TRBV2	NA	TRBJ2-1	TGTGCCACCCTGGACTTCCATTCGGGGAATGAGCAGTTCTTC	CATLDFHSGNEQFF
NA	TRBV3-1/TRBV3-2	NA	TRBJ2-2	TGTGCCAGCAGCCAAGAAGTAGTGCGGGCCGGGGAGCTGTTTTTT	CASSQEVVRAGELFF
NA	TRBV6-1	NA	TRBJ2-1	TGTGCCAGCAGTGAAATCGACAGGTCCTACAATGAGCAGTTCTTC	CASSEIDRSYNEQFF
NA	TRBV27	few	TRBJ1-2	TGTGCCAGCAGTTTATCCGGCTATGGCTACACCTTC	CASSLSGYGYTF
TRBD2	TRBV7-2	NA	TRBJ2-1	TGTGCCAGCAGCTTCGGACTAGCGGGAGGTATAAATGAGCAGTTCTTC	CASSFGLAGGINEQFF
NA	TRBV12-3/TRBV12-4	NA	TRBJ1-1	TGTGCCACCGGGGGGGGGACTGAAGCTTTCTTT	CATGGGTEAFF
TRBD2	TRBV13	NA	TRBJ2-1	TGTGCCAGCAGCCCAACCTCGATAGCGGGAGGCCACAATGAGCAGTTCTTC	CASSPTSIAGGHNEQFF
TRBD2	TRBV28	NA	TRBJ2-7	TGTGCCAGCAGTTTAACGGGACTAGTAGACTACGAGCAGTACTTC	CASSLTGLVDYEQYF
NA	TRBV7-9	NA	TRBJ2-1	TGTGCCAGCAGCTTAGAGTGGGTGTTGGAGGGTGAGCAGTTCTTC	CASSLEWVLEGEQFF
NA	TRBV7-3	NA	TRBJ2-7	TGTGCCAGCAGCTTAGACCCGCCCGACTCTTTCTCCTACGAGCAGTACTTC	CASSLDPPDSFSYEQYF
NA	TRBV28	once	TRBJ2-7	TGTGCCAGCAGTTTATTTAGTCACCAGCAGTACTTC	CASSLFSHQQYF